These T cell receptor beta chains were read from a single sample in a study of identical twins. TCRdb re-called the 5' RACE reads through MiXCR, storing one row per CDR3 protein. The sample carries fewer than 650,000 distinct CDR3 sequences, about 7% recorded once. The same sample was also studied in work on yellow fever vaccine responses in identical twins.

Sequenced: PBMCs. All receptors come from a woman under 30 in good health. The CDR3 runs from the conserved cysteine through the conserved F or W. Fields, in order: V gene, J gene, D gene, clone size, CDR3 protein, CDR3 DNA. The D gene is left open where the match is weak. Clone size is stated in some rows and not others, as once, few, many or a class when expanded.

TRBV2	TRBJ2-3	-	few	CASSDGGATDTQYF	TGTGCCAGCAGTGATGGGGGAGCAACAGATACGCAGTATTTT
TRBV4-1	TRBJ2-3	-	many	CASSRSGISTDTQYF	TGCGCCAGCAGCCGATCCGGGATCAGCACAGATACGCAGTATTTT
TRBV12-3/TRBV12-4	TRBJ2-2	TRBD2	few	CASSATSGRTGELFF	TGTGCCAGCAGTGCAACTAGCGGGAGAACCGGGGAGCTGTTTTTT
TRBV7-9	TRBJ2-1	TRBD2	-	CASSREEVGLGEQFF	TGTGCCAGCAGCCGGGAGGAGGTTGGGTTGGGTGAGCAGTTCTTC
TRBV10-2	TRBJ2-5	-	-	CASSAGRSIETQYF	TGCGCCAGCAGTGCGGGCAGATCTATAGAGACCCAGTACTTC
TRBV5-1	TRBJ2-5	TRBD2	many	CASSVTSGPGTQYF	TGCGCCAGCAGCGTGACTAGCGGTCCGGGGACCCAGTACTTC
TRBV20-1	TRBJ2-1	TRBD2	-	CSHPFGRGGNEQFF	TGCAGTCATCCTTTTGGGCGGGGGGGGAATGAGCAGTTCTTC
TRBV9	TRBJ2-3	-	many	CASSGTQRGTDTQYF	TGTGCCAGCAGCGGAACGCAGCGGGGCACAGATACGCAGTATTTT
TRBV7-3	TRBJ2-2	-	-	CASSQWDGFTGELFF	TGTGCCAGCAGCCAATGGGACGGATTTACCGGGGAGCTGTTTTTT
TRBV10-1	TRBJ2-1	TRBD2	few	CASSGDSGGLFDEQFF	TGCGCCAGCAGTGGGGATAGCGGGGGCCTCTTTGATGAGCAGTTCTTC
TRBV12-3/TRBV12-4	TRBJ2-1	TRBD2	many	CASSLSTRLAGYNEQFF	TGTGCCAGCAGTTTAAGTACGCGACTAGCGGGTTACAATGAGCAGTTCTTC
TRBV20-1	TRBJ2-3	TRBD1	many	CSAREWDRGRKDTQYF	TGCAGTGCTAGAGAGTGGGACAGGGGTAGGAAAGATACGCAGTATTTT
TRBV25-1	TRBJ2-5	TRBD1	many	CASGRTGKETQYF	TGTGCCAGCGGGCGGACAGGGAAAGAGACCCAGTACTTC
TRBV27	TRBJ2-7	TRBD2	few	CASSPPPSGAYEQYF	TGTGCCAGCAGTCCCCCCCCTAGCGGAGCCTACGAGCAGTACTTC
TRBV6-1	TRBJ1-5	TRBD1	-	CASSLRGLGNQPQHF	TGTGCCAGCAGCCTAAGGGGGCTGGGGAATCAGCCCCAGCATTTT